In this sample, the clone carrying this T cell receptor beta chain turned up a few times. TCRdb reprocessed the 5' RACE reads with MiXCR, giving one entry per CDR3 protein. The sample has 400,000 to 550,000 distinct CDR3 sequences, roughly an eighth seen once; the top ten hold 0.8% to 1%. These data are taken from a study of identical twins. The CDR3 runs 13 residues. Germline lookup yields CDR1 SQVTM and CDR2 ANQGSEA. V lost 6 bases and J lost 3, with 15 bases in between. These data were likewise used in another study, on yellow fever vaccine responses in identical twins.

The sample consisted of CD4+ T cells sorted from blood. The chain uses TRBV29-1 and TRBJ2-7; TRBD2 might be the D (6 bases). The origin of this receptor is a woman aged 18-29 years in good health. CDR3 sequence reads: CSVVGGGGYEQYF. In DNA form, the CDR3 reads TGCAGCGTAGTCGGGGGAGGTGGCTACGAGCAGTACTTC.